The 4 T cell receptor beta chains in this list originate from one sample, sequenced in a study of human T cells and chemical hapten exposure. TCRdb redid the calling of the RACE reads with MiXCR, one entry per CDR3 protein. The sample lists approximately 59,000 distinct CDR3 sequences; under 7.5% were seen once. The time point was: healthy volunteer bleed at 6 weeks. The authors extracted total RNA from unfractionated whole blood. Sequencing input: whole blood. All receptors come from a female donor in good health. Some clones in this sample may be carry-over from other donors' samples.

This clonotype appeared many times. The CDR3 nucleotides are TGTGCCAGCAGTCAGGGCCTGTGGGACATTCAGTACTTC. Translation gives CASSQGLWDIQYF. V gene TRBV6-2 or TRBV6-3 combines with J gene TRBJ2-4; D may be TRBD1 (5 bases). The CDR3 consists of 13 residues. Germline assignment: CDR1 MNHEY and CDR2 SVGEGT. V lost 5 bases and J lost 8, with 13 bases in between.

The table lists this clonotype with a few counts. The chain links TRBV7-2 to TRBJ1-3, with 8 nucleotides matching TRBD1. CDR1 and CDR2 from the germline V gene are SGHTA and FQGNSA. Trimming at V came to 5 bases and at J to 4 bases, leaving 7 bases not matched to a gene. The CDR3 loop spans 15 amino acids. CDR3 sequence (DNA): TGTGCCAGCAGCCAACAGGGGGTTTCGGGAAACACCATATATTTT. Translated: CASSQQGVSGNTIYF.

A few counts support this clonotype. This chain links TRBV3-1 with TRBJ1-5; D possibly corresponds to TRBD1 (5 bases). Germline V gene sequence: CDR1 LGHDT, CDR2 YNNKEL (reference sequence). Trimming cost V 11 bases and J 3 bases, with 11 bases left between them. This CDR3 is 12 amino acids long. CDR3 loop: CAAGGSNQPQHF. The CDR3 nucleotides are TGTGCCGCCGGGGGGTCCAATCAGCCCCAGCATTTT.

This clonotype was detected many times. The genes are TRBV27 and TRBJ2-7; D remains unclear. The CDR3 length is 10 residues. Trimming pared 1 base from V and 5 bases from J, leaving 0 bases between. Germline V gene data show CDR1 as MNHEY and CDR2 as SMNVEV (reference sequence). As DNA, the CDR3 is TGTGCCAGCAGTTTATACGAGCAGTACTTC. Residues: CASSLYEQYF.